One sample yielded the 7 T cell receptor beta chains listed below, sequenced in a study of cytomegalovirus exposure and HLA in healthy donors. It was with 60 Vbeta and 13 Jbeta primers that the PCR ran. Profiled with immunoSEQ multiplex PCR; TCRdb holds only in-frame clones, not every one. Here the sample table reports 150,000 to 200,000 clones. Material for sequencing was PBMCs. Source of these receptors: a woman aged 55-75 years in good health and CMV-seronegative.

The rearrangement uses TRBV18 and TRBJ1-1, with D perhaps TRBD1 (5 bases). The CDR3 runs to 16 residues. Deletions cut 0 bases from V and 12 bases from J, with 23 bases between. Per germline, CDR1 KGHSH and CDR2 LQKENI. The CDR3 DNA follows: TGTGCCAGCTCACCACCGTTTCCGACAGAACAAAGCGTAACTTTCTTT. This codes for CASSPPFPTEQSVTFF.

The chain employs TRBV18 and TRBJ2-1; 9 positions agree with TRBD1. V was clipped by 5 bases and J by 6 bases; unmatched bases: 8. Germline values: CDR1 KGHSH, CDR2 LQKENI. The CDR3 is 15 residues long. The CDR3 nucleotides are TGTGCCAGCTCATCTACAGGGGGCAGTGGCAATGAGCAGTTCTTC. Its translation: CASSSTGGSGNEQFF.

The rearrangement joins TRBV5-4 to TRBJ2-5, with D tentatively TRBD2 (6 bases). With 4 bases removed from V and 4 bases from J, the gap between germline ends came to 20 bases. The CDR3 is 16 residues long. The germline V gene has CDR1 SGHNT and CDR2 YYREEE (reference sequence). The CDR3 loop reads CASSNSGNIGGETQYF. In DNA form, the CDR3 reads TGTGCCAGCAGCAACTCGGGAAACATCGGGGGAGAGACCCAGTACTTC.

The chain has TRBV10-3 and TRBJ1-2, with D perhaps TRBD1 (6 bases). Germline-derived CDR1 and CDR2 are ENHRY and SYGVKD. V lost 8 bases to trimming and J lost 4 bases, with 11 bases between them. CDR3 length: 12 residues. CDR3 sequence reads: CAIQDSFYGYTF. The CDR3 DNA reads TGTGCCATCCAGGACAGCTTCTATGGCTACACCTTC.

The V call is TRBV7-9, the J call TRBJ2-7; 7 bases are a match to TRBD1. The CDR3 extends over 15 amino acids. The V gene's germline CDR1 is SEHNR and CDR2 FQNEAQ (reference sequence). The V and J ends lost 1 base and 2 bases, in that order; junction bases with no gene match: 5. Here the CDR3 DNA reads TGTGCCAGCAGCTTAGGGGCAGGGGGAACCTACGAGCAGTACTTC. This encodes CASSLGAGGTYEQYF.

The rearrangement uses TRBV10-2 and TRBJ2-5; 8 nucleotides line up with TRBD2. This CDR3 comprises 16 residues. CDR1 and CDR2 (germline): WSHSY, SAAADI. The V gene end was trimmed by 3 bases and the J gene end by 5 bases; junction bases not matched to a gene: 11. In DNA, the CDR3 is TGCGCCAGCAGTGACCGACTAGCGACAGAGTTGGAGACCCAGTACTTC. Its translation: CASSDRLATELETQYF.

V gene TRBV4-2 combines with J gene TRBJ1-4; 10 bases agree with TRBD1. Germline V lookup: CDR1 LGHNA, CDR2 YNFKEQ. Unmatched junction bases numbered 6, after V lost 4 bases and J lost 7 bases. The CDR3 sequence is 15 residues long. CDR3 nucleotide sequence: TGTGCCAGCAGCCTGACAGGGGGCGAGGTTGAAAAACTGTTTTTT. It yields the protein CASSLTGGEVEKLFF.